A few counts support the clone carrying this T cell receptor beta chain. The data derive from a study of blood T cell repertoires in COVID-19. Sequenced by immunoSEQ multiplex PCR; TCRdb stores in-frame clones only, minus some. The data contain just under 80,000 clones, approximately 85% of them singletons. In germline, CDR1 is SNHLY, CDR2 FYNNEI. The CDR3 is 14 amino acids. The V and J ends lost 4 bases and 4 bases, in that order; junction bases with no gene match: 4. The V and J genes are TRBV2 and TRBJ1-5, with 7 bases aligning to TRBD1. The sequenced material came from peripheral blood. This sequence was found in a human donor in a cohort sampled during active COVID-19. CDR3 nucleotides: TGTGCCAGCAGTGTGGGGGGACAGAATCAGCCCCAGCATTTT. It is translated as CASSVGGQNQPQHF.